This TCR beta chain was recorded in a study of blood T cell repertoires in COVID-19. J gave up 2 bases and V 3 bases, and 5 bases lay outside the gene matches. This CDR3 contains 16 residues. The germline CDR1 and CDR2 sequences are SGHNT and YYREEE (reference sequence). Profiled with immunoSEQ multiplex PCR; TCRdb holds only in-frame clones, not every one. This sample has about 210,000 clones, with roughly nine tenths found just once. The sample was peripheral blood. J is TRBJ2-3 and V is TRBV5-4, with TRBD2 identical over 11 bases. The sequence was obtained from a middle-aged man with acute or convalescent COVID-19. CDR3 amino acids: CASSWGTSGNTDTQYF. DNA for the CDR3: TGTGCCAGCAGCTGGGGGACTAGCGGAAACACAGATACGCAGTATTTT.